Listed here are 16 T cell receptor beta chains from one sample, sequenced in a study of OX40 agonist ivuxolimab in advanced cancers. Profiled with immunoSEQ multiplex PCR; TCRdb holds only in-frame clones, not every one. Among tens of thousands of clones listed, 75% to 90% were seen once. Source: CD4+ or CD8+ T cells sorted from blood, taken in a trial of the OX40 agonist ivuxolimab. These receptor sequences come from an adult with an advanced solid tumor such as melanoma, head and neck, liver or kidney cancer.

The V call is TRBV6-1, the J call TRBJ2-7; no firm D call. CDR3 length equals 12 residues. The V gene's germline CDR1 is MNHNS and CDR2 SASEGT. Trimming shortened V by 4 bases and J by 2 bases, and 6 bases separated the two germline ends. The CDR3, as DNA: TGTGCCAGCAGTGTAAGTGCCTACGAGCAGTACTTC. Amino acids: CASSVSAYEQYF.

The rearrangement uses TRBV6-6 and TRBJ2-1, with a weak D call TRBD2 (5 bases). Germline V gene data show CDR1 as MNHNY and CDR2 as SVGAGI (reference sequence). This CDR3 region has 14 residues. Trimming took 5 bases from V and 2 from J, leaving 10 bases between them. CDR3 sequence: CASSLAGAYNEQFF. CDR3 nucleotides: TGTGCCAGCAGTCTGGCGGGTGCCTACAATGAGCAGTTCTTC.

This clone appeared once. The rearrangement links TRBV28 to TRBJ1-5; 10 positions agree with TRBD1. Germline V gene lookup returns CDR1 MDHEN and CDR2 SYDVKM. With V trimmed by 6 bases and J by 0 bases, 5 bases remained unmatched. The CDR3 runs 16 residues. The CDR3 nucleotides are TGTGCCAGCAGCGACAGGGGGCGTTATAGCAATCAGCCCCAGCATTTT. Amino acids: CASSDRGRYSNQPQHF.

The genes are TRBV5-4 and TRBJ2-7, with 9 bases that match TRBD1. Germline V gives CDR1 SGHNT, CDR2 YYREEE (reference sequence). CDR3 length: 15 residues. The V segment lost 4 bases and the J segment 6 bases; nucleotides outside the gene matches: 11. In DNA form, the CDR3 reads TGTGCCAGCAGCCACCCCGGGACAGGGTCTTTCGAGCAGTACTTC. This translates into CASSHPGTGSFEQYF.

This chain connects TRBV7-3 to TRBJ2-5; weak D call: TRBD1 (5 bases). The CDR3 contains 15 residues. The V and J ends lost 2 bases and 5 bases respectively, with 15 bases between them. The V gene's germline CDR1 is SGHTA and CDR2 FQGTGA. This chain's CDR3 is CASSLGSGITETQYF. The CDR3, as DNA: TGTGCCAGCAGCTTAGGCTCAGGGATTACGGAGACCCAGTACTTC.

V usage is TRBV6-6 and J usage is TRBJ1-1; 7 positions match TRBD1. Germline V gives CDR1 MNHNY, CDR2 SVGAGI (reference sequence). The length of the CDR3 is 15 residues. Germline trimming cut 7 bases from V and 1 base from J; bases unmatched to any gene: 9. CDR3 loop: CASTADRTTNTEAFF. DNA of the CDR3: TGTGCCAGCACCGCGGACAGGACCACGAACACTGAAGCTTTCTTT.

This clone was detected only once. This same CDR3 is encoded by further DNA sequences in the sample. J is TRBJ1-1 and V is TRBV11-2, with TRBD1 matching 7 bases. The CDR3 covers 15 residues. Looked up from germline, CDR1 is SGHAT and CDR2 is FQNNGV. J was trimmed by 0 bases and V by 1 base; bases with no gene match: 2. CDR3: CASSLGTGMNTEAFF. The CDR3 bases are TGTGCCAGCAGCTTAGGGACAGGCATGAACACTGAAGCTTTCTTT.

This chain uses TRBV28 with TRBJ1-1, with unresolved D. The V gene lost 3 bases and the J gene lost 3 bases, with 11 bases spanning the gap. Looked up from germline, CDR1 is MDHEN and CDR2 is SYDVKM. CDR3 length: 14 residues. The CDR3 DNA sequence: TGTGCCAGCAGTTTGGCCGGGAGGGACACTGAAGCTTTCTTT. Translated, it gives CASSLAGRDTEAFF.

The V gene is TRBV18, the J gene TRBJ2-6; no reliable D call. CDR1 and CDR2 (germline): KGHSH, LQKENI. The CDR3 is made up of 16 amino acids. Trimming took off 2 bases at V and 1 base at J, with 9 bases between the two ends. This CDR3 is CASSPTPLSGANVLTF. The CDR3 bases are TGTGCCAGCTCACCAACCCCTTTGTCTGGGGCCAACGTCCTGACTTTC.

The CDR3: CASSPSGTRWTGELFF. DNA for the CDR3: TGTGCCAGCTCACCAAGTGGGACTCGGTGGACCGGGGAGCTGTTTTTT. The chain employs TRBV18 and TRBJ2-2; TRBD2 might be the D (6 bases). Per the germline V gene, CDR1 is KGHSH and CDR2 is LQKENI. The CDR3 runs 16 residues. Trimming left V 2 bases short and J 5 bases short, with 15 bases between.

CDR3 residues: CASSLSPGGVYNEQFF. The DNA of the CDR3 is TGTGCCAGCAGCTTAAGCCCAGGGGGGGTCTACAATGAGCAGTTCTTC. The gene calls are TRBV5-6 and TRBJ2-1; D may match TRBD1 or TRBD2 (7 bases each). V was shortened by 2 bases and J by 3 bases, with 15 bases between the two germline ends. CDR1 and CDR2 (germline): SGHDT, YYEEEE. The CDR3 loop spans 16 amino acids.

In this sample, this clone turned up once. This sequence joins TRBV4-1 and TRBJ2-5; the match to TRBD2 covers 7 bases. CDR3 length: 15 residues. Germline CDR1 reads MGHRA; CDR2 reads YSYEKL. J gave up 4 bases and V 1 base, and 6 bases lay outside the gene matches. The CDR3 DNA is TGCGCCAGCAGCCAAGTGGGGGGGAGAGGAGAGACCCAGTACTTC. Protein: CASSQVGGRGETQYF.

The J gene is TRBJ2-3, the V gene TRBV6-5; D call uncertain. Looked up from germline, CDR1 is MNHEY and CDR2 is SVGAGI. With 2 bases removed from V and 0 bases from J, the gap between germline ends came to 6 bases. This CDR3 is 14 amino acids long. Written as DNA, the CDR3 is TGTGCCAGCAGTTACGTCTCTAGCACAGATACGCAGTATTTT. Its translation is CASSYVSSTDTQYF.

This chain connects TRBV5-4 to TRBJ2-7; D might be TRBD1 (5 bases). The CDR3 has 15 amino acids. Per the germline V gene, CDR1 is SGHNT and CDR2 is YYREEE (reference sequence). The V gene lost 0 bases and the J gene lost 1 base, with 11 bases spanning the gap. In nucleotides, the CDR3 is TGTGCCAGCAGCTTGGCAGGGTCCCCTTCCTACGAGCAGTACTTC. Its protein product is CASSLAGSPSYEQYF. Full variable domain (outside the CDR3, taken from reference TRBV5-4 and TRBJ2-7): ETGVTQSPTHLIKTRGQQVTLRCSSQSGHNTVSWYQQALGQGPQFIFQYYREEENGRGNFPPRFSGLQFPNYSSELNVNALELDDSALYLCASSLAGSPSYEQYFGPGTRLTVT.

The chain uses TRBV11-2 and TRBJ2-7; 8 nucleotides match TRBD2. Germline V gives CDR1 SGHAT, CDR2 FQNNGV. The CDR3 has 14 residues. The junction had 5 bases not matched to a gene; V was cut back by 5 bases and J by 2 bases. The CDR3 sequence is CASSPSGFTYEQYF. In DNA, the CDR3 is TGTGCCAGCAGCCCTAGCGGGTTTACCTACGAGCAGTACTTC.

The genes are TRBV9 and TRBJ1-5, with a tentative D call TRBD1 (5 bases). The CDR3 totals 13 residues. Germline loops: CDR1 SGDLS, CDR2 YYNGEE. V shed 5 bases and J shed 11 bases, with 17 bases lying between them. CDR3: CASSPDGGSAQHF. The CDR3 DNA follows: TGTGCCAGCAGTCCGGACGGGGGATCAGCCCAGCATTTT.